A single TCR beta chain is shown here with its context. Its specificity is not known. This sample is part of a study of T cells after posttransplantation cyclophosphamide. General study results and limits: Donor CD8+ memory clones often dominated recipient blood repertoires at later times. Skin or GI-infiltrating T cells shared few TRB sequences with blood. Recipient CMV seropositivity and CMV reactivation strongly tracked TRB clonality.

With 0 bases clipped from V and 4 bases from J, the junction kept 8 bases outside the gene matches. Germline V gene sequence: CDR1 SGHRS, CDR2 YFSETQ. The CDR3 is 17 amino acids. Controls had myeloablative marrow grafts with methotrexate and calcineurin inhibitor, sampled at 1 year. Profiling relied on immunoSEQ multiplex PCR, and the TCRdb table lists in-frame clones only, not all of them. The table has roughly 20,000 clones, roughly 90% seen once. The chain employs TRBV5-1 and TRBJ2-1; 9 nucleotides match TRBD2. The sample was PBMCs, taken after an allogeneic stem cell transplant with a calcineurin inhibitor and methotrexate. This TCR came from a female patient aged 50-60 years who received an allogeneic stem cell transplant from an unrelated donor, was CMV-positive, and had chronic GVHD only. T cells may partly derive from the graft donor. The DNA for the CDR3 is TGCGCCAGCAGCTTGGGTCATAGCGGGAGCCAATACAATGAGCAGTTCTTC. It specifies CASSLGHSGSQYNEQFF.